The clone carrying this TCR beta chain has just one count. Its antigen is not known. TCRdb's copy holds only in-frame clones and misses some; the assay was immunoSEQ multiplex PCR. The sample has under 1,900,000 clones, about 98.5% seen once; the top ten hold over 0.3%. The data belong to a study of shared clonotypes between healthy human individuals. Background on the study: Every donor yielded three CD4 naive, three CD4 memory, two CD8 naive and one CD8 memory plate.

Study-wide findings and caveats: Naive CD4 clonotypes were shared across several donors at around 5.4%. Researchers sampled only blood; tissue repertoires likely differ.

The germline CDR1 and CDR2 sequences are MDHEN and SYDVKM. V shed 2 bases and J shed 5 bases, with 7 bases lying between them. CDR3 length: 12 amino acids. The chain links TRBV28 to TRBJ2-7, with D possibly TRBD1 on 5 matching bases. The sample comprised naive CD4+ T cells sorted from blood. Specified subset: CD45RA+ positively selected. The receptor's source is a man aged 25-45 years in good health. Here the CDR3 DNA reads TGTGCCAGCAGTTTAATCAGGGACGAGCAGTACTTC. It specifies CASSLIRDEQYF.